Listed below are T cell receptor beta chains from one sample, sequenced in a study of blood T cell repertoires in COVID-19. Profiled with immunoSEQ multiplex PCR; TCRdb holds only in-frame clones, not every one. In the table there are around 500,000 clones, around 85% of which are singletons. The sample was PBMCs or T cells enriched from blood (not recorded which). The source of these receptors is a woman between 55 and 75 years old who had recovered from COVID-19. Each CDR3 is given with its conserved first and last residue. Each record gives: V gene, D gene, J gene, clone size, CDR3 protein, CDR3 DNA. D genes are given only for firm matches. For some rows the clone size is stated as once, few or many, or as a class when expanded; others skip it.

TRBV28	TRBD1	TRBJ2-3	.	CASSRGTASTDTQYF	TGTGCCAGCAGTAGGGGGACAGCTAGCACAGATACGCAGTATTTT
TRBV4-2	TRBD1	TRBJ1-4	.	CASSLQVLGTGFVTNEKLFF	TGTGCCAGCAGCCTTCAAGTTTTGGGGACAGGGTTTGTAACTAATGAAAAACTGTTTTTT
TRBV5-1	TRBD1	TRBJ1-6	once	CASSEGATSPLHF	TGCGCCAGCAGCGAGGGGGCAACTTCACCCCTCCACTTT
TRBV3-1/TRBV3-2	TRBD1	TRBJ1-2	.	CASSQGGGGNYGYTF	TGTGCCAGCAGCCAAGGCGGAGGGGGCAACTATGGCTACACCTTC
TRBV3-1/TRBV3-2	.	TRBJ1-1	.	CASSQGYEGTEAFF	TGTGCCAGCAGCCAAGGTTACGAGGGAACTGAAGCTTTCTTT
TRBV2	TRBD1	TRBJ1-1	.	CATVPTVTGEAFF	TGTGCCACCGTTCCGACTGTGACAGGGGAAGCTTTCTTT
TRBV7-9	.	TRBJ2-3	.	CASSSSRGPTDTQYF	TGTGCCAGCAGTTCATCCAGGGGCCCCACAGATACGCAGTATTTT
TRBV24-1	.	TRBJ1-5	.	CATSGDPGHSGSNQPQHF	TGTGCCACCAGTGGCGACCCGGGACATTCGGGTAGCAATCAGCCCCAGCATTTT
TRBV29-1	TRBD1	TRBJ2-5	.	CSVAAGTGKETQYF	TGCAGCGTTGCTGCCGGGACAGGGAAAGAGACCCAGTACTTC
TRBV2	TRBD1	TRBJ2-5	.	CASGQGAQETQYF	TGTGCCAGCGGACAGGGGGCCCAAGAGACCCAGTACTTC
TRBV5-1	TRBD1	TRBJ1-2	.	CASSPTGTDYYGYTF	TGCGCCAGCAGCCCTACCGGGACAGATTACTATGGCTACACCTTC
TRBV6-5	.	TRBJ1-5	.	CASRRDNQPQHF	TGTGCCAGTCGACGGGACAATCAGCCCCAGCATTTT
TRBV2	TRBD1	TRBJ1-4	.	CARGTGANEKLFF	TGTGCCAGGGGGACAGGGGCGAATGAAAAACTGTTTTTT
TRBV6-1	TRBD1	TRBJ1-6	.	CASSERGTGSSYNSPLHF	TGTGCCAGCAGTGAAAGGGGGACAGGATCTTCCTATAATTCACCCCTCCACTTT
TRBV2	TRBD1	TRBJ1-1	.	CASRSDRLNTEAFF	TGTGCCAGCAGATCGGACAGGTTGAACACTGAAGCTTTCTTT
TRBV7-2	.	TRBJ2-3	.	CASSLLLNTQYF	TGTGCCAGCAGCTTGTTACTAAATACGCAGTATTTT
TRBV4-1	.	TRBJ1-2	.	CASSQVGMGGHLVGYTF	TGCGCCAGCAGCCAAGTCGGGATGGGGGGGCACCTGGTTGGCTACACCTTC
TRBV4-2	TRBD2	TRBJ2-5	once	CASSQVSTSSETQYF	TGTGCCAGCAGCCAAGTTTCGACTAGCTCGGAGACCCAGTACTTC
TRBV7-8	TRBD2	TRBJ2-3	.	CASSYDATSGGDTDTQYF	TGTGCCAGCAGCTACGATGCGACTAGCGGGGGGGACACAGATACGCAGTATTTT
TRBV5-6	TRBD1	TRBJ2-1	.	CASSSDRWSYNEQFF	TGTGCCAGCAGCTCGGACAGGTGGTCCTACAATGAGCAGTTCTTC
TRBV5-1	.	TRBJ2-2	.	CASSSRVNTGELFF	TGCGCCAGCAGCTCCAGGGTGAACACCGGGGAGCTGTTTTTT
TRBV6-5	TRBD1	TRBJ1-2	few	CASTRTGGGYGYTF	TGTGCCAGCACCCGGACAGGGGGAGGCTATGGCTACACCTTC
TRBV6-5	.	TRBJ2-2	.	CASTLEGGATGELFF	TGTGCCAGCACCCTAGAAGGGGGAGCCACCGGGGAGCTGTTTTTT
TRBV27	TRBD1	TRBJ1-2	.	CASSLSQGGRGQGYTF	TGTGCCAGCAGTTTATCGCAAGGGGGCAGGGGGCAGGGCTACACCTTC
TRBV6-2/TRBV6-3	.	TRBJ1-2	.	CASSYMRTEGYTF	TGTGCCAGCAGTTACATGCGGACAGAGGGCTACACCTTC
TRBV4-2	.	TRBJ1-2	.	CASSQQGWPYGYTF	TGTGCCAGCAGCCAACAGGGATGGCCTTATGGCTACACCTTC
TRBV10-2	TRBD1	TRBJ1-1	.	CASSRQGKTEAFF	TGCGCCAGCAGTCGACAGGGGAAGACTGAAGCTTTCTTT
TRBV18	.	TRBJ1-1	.	CASSPNQEVVGTEAFF	TGTGCCAGCTCACCAAACCAAGAGGTAGTCGGGACTGAAGCTTTCTTT
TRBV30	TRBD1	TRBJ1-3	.	CAWSKTGGGGGNTIYF	TGTGCCTGGAGTAAGACAGGGGGCGGTGGTGGAAACACCATATATTTT
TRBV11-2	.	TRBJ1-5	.	CASSSKGLSNQPQHF	TGTGCCAGCAGCTCAAAGGGGTTAAGCAATCAGCCCCAGCATTTT
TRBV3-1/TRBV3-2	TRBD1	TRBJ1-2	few	CASSFRDRAGGYTF	TGTGCCAGCAGCTTCCGGGACAGGGCTGGCGGCTACACCTTC
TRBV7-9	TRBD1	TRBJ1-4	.	CASSVQGAGEKLFF	TGTGCCAGCAGCGTACAGGGGGCGGGAGAAAAACTGTTTTTT
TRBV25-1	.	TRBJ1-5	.	CASSKKGGVGQPQHF	TGTGCCAGCAGTAAAAAGGGGGGGGTAGGCCAGCCCCAGCATTTT
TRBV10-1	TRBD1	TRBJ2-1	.	CASSATGGGNEQFF	TGCGCCAGCAGTGCGACAGGGGGAGGCAATGAGCAGTTCTTC
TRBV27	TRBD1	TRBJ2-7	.	CASSSLDRGLDEQYF	TGTGCCAGCAGTTCCTTGGACAGGGGGCTTGACGAGCAGTACTTC
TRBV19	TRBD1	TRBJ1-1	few	CASSNWDRGNTEAFF	TGTGCCAGTTCAAACTGGGACAGGGGGAACACTGAAGCTTTCTTT
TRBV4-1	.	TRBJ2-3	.	CASSQVSRDTQYF	TGCGCCAGCAGCCAAGTGAGCCGAGATACGCAGTATTTT
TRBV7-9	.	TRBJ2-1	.	CASSLGLAPGNEQFF	TGTGCCAGCAGCTTAGGGCTCGCGCCAGGGAATGAGCAGTTCTTC
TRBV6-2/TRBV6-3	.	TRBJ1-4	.	CASSSLRVETNEKLFF	TGTGCCAGCAGTTCCCTTCGGGTCGAAACTAATGAAAAACTGTTTTTT
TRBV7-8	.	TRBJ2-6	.	CASSLTGSSGANVLTF	TGTGCCAGCAGCTTAACCGGGAGCTCTGGGGCCAACGTCCTGACTTTC
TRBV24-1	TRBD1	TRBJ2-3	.	CATSADRGFKTTDTQYF	TGTGCCACCAGTGCCGACAGGGGGTTCAAAACCACAGATACGCAGTATTTT
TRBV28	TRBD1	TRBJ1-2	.	CASSLKLGAGGYGYTF	TGTGCCAGCAGTTTAAAGTTGGGGGCAGGGGGTTATGGCTACACCTTC
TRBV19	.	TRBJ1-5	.	CASSFPGQVNQPQHF	TGTGCCAGTAGTTTCCCAGGACAAGTCAATCAGCCCCAGCATTTT
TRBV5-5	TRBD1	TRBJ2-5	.	CASSLEWSAGGMRSGKTQYF	TGTGCCAGCAGCTTGGAGTGGTCGGCAGGGGGCATGAGGTCGGGAAAGACCCAGTACTTC
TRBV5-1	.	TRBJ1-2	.	CASSLEGRANYGYTF	TGCGCCAGCAGCTTAGAGGGTCGTGCTAACTATGGCTACACCTTC
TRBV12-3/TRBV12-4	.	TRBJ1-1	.	CASSISSEAFF	TGTGCCAGCAGCATATCTAGTGAAGCTTTCTTT
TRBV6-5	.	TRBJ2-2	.	CASSYGGTDFGGELFF	TGTGCCAGCAGTTACGGGGGGACAGATTTTGGCGGGGAGCTGTTTTTT
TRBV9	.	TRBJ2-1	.	CASSGGRGEQFF	TGTGCCAGCAGCGGTGGCCGAGGGGAGCAGTTCTTC
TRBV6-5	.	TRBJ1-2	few	CASSYGQGGYGYTF	TGTGCCAGCAGTTACGGCCAGGGAGGCTATGGCTACACCTTC
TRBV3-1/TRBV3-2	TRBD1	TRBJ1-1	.	CASSLRTGSTEAFF	TGTGCCAGCAGCCTCCGGACAGGCAGCACTGAAGCTTTCTTT
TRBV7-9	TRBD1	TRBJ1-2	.	CASSYSSGQGYGYTF	TGTGCCAGCAGCTACTCTTCGGGACAGGGATATGGCTACACCTTC
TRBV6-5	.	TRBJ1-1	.	CASSYSLYTEAFF	TGTGCCAGCAGTTACTCCCTTTACACTGAAGCTTTCTTT
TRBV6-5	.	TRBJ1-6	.	CASSSTGSTANSPLHF	TGTGCCAGCAGTTCCACAGGGTCTACGGCTAATTCACCCCTCCACTTT